What follows are 7 T cell receptor beta chains derived from one specimen sequenced in a study of T cell responses to AZD1222 COVID-19 vaccine. Clones were read by immunoSEQ multiplex PCR, and TCRdb kept only the in-frame ones, dropping some. The repertoire holds 95,000 to 110,000 clones, with 87% as singletons. Source: peripheral blood, taken on day 0 of AZD1222 vaccination. These receptors all stem from an adult in good health.

This chain joins TRBV29-1 and TRBJ2-5; D unresolved. Germline V gene sequence: CDR1 SQVTM, CDR2 ANQGSEA. V lost 4 bases and J lost 0, with 6 bases in between. The CDR3 extends over 12 amino acids. The CDR3 protein is CSVAMNQETQYF. In DNA form, the CDR3 reads TGCAGCGTTGCGATGAACCAAGAGACCCAGTACTTC.

The rearrangement links TRBV9 to TRBJ1-3; D gene unclear. V lost 2 bases, J lost 0 bases, and 12 bases lay in between. Germline V gives CDR1 SGDLS, CDR2 YYNGEE. CDR3 size: 16 residues. Here the CDR3 reads CASSVKMGLSGNTIYF. In DNA form, the CDR3 reads TGTGCCAGCAGCGTTAAAATGGGTCTCTCTGGAAACACCATATATTTT.

The chain joins TRBV10-3 to TRBJ2-1; D is ambiguous. The V end was cut by 1 base, the J end by 8 bases, with 12 bases between. This CDR3 is built from 14 residues. Per the germline V gene, CDR1 is ENHRY and CDR2 is SYGVKD. DNA of the CDR3: TGTGCCATCAGTGAGTTTCCTAGTCGGGATGAGCAGTTCTTC. It encodes CAISEFPSRDEQFF.

The CDR3 DNA sequence: TGTGCCAGCAGCTTAGAACAGGGTTACGAGCAGTACTTC. It is translated as CASSLEQGYEQYF. The chain uses TRBV7-3 and TRBJ2-7; possibly TRBD1 for D (6 bases). This CDR3 region has 13 residues. V was shortened by 2 bases and J by 4 bases, with 9 bases between the two germline ends. Per germline, CDR1 SGHTA and CDR2 FQGTGA.

The chain employs TRBV6-2 or TRBV6-3 and TRBJ1-1; 10 bases align to TRBD1. In germline, CDR1 is MNHEY, CDR2 SVGEGT. J gave up 4 bases and V 1 base, and 9 bases lay outside the gene matches. The CDR3 runs 17 residues. CDR3 residues: CASSYLPGQGTGTEAFF. In DNA, the CDR3 is TGTGCCAGCAGTTACTTACCGGGACAGGGGACGGGCACTGAAGCTTTCTTT.

The chain combines TRBV6-5 with TRBJ2-7; no definite D call. Germline V gives CDR1 MNHEY, CDR2 SVGAGI. CDR3 length: 11 residues. V was trimmed by 8 bases and J by 4 bases, leaving 9 bases between them. The CDR3 DNA reads TGTGCCAGCCGGAGTGAATACGAGCAGTACTTC. It encodes CASRSEYEQYF.

This clone has only a few counts. V is TRBV7-8 and J is TRBJ1-1; tentative D call: TRBD1 (5 bases). The germline CDR1 and CDR2 sequences are SGHVS and FQNEAQ. This CDR3 region has 14 residues. Trimming took off 3 bases at V and 3 bases at J, with 11 bases between the two ends. CDR3 region: CASSFGTGDTEAFF. As DNA, the CDR3 is TGTGCCAGCAGCTTTGGGACTGGGGACACTGAAGCTTTCTTT.